A single sample gave rise to the 24 T cell receptor beta chains below, sequenced in a study of beta chain features in type 1 diabetes. Expressed TCRB transcripts were sequenced, since all the RNA that had been isolated was reverse transcribed. Clones were sequenced by immunoSEQ multiplex PCR, and TCRdb holds only the in-frame ones, with some missing. The table has some 99,000 clones, 40% seen once. Sequencing input: stem cell memory CD4+ T cells from blood. These receptors came from a woman aged 18 to 35 in good health.

The rearrangement joins TRBV7-9 to TRBJ2-7; D possibly corresponds to TRBD2 (6 bases). Trimming stripped 0 bases from V and 3 bases from J, with 9 bases between. The CDR3 runs to 14 residues. Per germline, CDR1 SEHNR and CDR2 FQNEAQ (reference sequence). This CDR3 is CASSLAGLIYEQYF. CDR3 sequence (DNA): TGTGCCAGCAGCTTAGCGGGACTCATCTACGAGCAGTACTTC.

The sample holds a few counts of this clone. J is TRBJ1-4 and V is TRBV5-1; no reliable D call. Germline CDR1 SGHRS, CDR2 YFSETQ. V gave up 3 bases and J gave up 8 bases, with 8 bases separating them. The CDR3 consists of 12 residues. As DNA, the CDR3 is TGCGCCAGCAGCTCTCTTGAGGAAAAACTGTTTTTT. The encoded protein is CASSSLEEKLFF.

J is TRBJ2-3 and V is TRBV11-1; 11 bases are a match to TRBD2. V trimming: 4 bases; J trimming: 1 base; junction bases outside the gene matches: 4. Per germline, CDR1 SGHAT and CDR2 FQDESV (reference sequence). This CDR3 contains 16 residues. CDR3 protein: CASSWGLAEGTDTQYF. The CDR3 DNA reads TGTGCCAGCAGCTGGGGACTAGCGGAGGGCACAGATACGCAGTATTTT.

A word on this clone: Sequence at one end of the junction differs from germline and may be a read error. V and J are TRBV7-7 and TRBJ2-1, with 11 bases matching TRBD1. Germline CDR1 and CDR2: SSHAT and FNYEAQ (reference sequence). The CDR3 spans 15 residues. CDR3 coding DNA: TGTGCTAGCAGCCCCGGGACAGGGGGTTATCATGAGCAGTTCTTC. Its translation is CASSPGTGGYHEQFF.

The gene calls are TRBV9 and TRBJ2-7; D is unclear. The length of the CDR3 is 12 residues. Trimming took off 4 bases at V and 0 bases at J, with 5 bases between the two ends. Germline-derived CDR1 and CDR2 are SGDLS and YYNGEE. The CDR3 spells CASSPVSYEQYF. In DNA form, the CDR3 reads TGTGCCAGCAGCCCAGTCTCCTACGAGCAGTACTTC.

The V and J genes are TRBV5-6 and TRBJ1-1, with TRBD1 as a possible D gene (5 bases). The V end was cut by 4 bases, the J end by 0 bases, with 10 bases between. The germline V gene encodes CDR1 SGHDT and CDR2 YYEEEE. CDR3 length equals 14 residues. The CDR3 nucleotides read TGTGCCAGCAGCCAGGGACTCATGAACACTGAAGCTTTCTTT. Translated: CASSQGLMNTEAFF.

The chain combines TRBV28 with TRBJ2-2; weak D call: TRBD2 (5 bases). The CDR3 runs 15 residues. Trimming pared 2 bases from V and 5 bases from J, leaving 12 bases between. The germline V gene has CDR1 MDHEN and CDR2 SYDVKM. Here the CDR3 reads CASSLAGTLTGELFF. As DNA, the CDR3 is TGTGCCAGCAGTTTAGCGGGTACTCTTACCGGGGAGCTGTTTTTT.

V and J are TRBV4-3 and TRBJ2-2, with 10 bases fitting TRBD2. The germline V gene encodes CDR1 LGHNA and CDR2 YSLEER. After removal of 4 bases from V and 0 bases from J, the junction contained 5 bases not matched to a gene. This CDR3 is 17 amino acids long. This CDR3 reads CASSREGLAANTGELFF. For the CDR3, the DNA is TGCGCCAGCAGCCGGGAAGGACTAGCGGCGAACACCGGGGAGCTGTTTTTT.

This chain uses TRBV30 with TRBJ2-1; TRBD2 aligns across 9 bases. CDR1 and CDR2 (germline): GTSNPN, SVGIG (reference sequence). The CDR3 is 14 residues long. The CDR3 nucleotides read TGTGCACGGAGTCGGGCTAGCGGGAACGATGAGCAGTTCTTC. Amino acids: CARSRASGNDEQFF. Based on the CDR3 plus reference TRBV30 and TRBJ2-1, the full variable domain is SQTIHQWPATLVQPVGSPLSLECTVEGTSNPNLYWYRQAAGRGLQLLFYSVGIGQISSEVPQNLSASRPQDRQFILSSKKLLLSDSGFYLCARSRASGNDEQFFGPGTRLTVL.

In this sample, this clone turned up a few times. This sequence joins TRBV5-4 and TRBJ1-2; a possible D gene is TRBD1 (5 bases). The V gene's germline CDR1 is SGHNT and CDR2 YYREEE (reference sequence). V was pared by 6 bases and J by 4 bases, with 16 bases between. The CDR3 is 14 residues long. This CDR3 is CASTRGLDIYGYTF. Here the CDR3 DNA reads TGTGCCAGCACGCGGGGCCTCGATATCTATGGCTACACCTTC.

The rearrangement joins TRBV6-4 to TRBJ2-3; possible D gene TRBD2, 6 bases. The length of the CDR3 is 15 residues. Trimming stripped 5 bases from V and 0 bases from J, with 12 bases between. Germline loops: CDR1 MRHNA, CDR2 SNTAGT. As DNA, the CDR3 is TGTGCCAGCAGTCGCCGGGACTTTAGCACAGATACGCAGTATTTT. It specifies CASSRRDFSTDTQYF.

The chain couples TRBV5-1 to TRBJ2-2; possibly TRBD2 for D (5 bases). CDR1 is SGHRS and CDR2 is YFSETQ in the germline V gene. The CDR3 covers 16 residues. V lost 6 bases and J lost 4, with 19 bases in between. In DNA form, the CDR3 reads TGCGCCAGCACTAAGTTCGATACTCGGGGCACCGGGGAGCTGTTTTTT. This encodes CASTKFDTRGTGELFF.

The chain is built from TRBV23-1 and TRBJ1-1; possible D gene TRBD1, 6 bases. TRBV23-1 is reported as an ORF; its role is uncertain. V lost 0 bases and J 2 bases, leaving 10 bases between the germline ends. CDR3 length equals 15 residues. The CDR3 loop is CASSQSGALNTEAFF. The CDR3 DNA is TGCGCCAGCAGTCAATCGGGGGCCTTAAACACTGAAGCTTTCTTT.

V is TRBV5-1 and J is TRBJ1-2; D ambiguous. Looked up from germline, CDR1 is SGHRS and CDR2 is YFSETQ. V was pared by 0 bases and J by 4 bases, with 13 bases between. This CDR3 has 15 amino acids. The CDR3 region has the DNA TGCGCCAGCAGCTTGGCCGGGTATAGCCTCTATGGCTACACCTTC. Its protein product is CASSLAGYSLYGYTF.

Only a few counts were recorded for this clone. The chain links TRBV5-6 to TRBJ1-1; D might be TRBD1 (5 bases). CDR1 SGHDT and CDR2 YYEEEE come from the germline V gene. Trimming left V 0 bases short and J 4 bases short, with 13 bases between. This CDR3 comprises 15 residues. CDR3 nucleotide sequence: TGTGCCAGCAGCTTGGGGGGCAGGCGCCTCACTGAAGCTTTCTTT. The encoded protein is CASSLGGRRLTEAFF.

This clone occurred a few times. This chain links TRBV5-4 with TRBJ2-3; TRBD1 matches 10 bases. The CDR3 consists of 16 residues. J gave up 5 bases and V 4 bases, and 10 bases lay outside the gene matches. Germline V gene sequence: CDR1 SGHNT, CDR2 YYREEE (reference sequence). CDR3 DNA: TGTGCCAGCAGCCACGGACAGGGGGAAAAGAGAGATACGCAGTATTTT. Protein: CASSHGQGEKRDTQYF.

The chain carries TRBV7-9 and TRBJ2-7, with 11 bases fitting TRBD1. This CDR3 is 16 amino acids long. CDR1 and CDR2 from the germline V gene are SEHNR and FQNEAQ (reference sequence). V lost 1 base, J lost 5 bases, and 7 bases stayed unmatched. The CDR3 is CASSLGAWDRGDEQYF. As DNA, the CDR3 is TGTGCCAGCAGCTTAGGGGCCTGGGACAGGGGGGACGAGCAGTACTTC.

The rearrangement joins TRBV4-1 to TRBJ1-1, with no clear D. V was cut by 4 bases and J by 1 base, with 22 bases left in between. Germline V gene data show CDR1 as MGHRA and CDR2 as YSYEKL. The CDR3 is made up of 18 amino acids. The CDR3 sequence is CASSRFFRTSDWNTEAFF. CDR3 sequence (DNA): TGCGCCAGCAGCCGCTTTTTTCGTACCTCTGACTGGAACACTGAAGCTTTCTTT.

This clone was counted between two and nine times. The chain employs TRBV28 and TRBJ2-1; 9 bases map to TRBD2. V was clipped by 2 bases and J by 0 bases; unmatched bases: 8. This CDR3 spans 18 amino acids. Looked up from germline, CDR1 is MDHEN and CDR2 is SYDVKM. The CDR3 DNA reads TGTGCCAGCAGTTTAGAGGGAGCGGGAGGCCGCTCCTACAATGAGCAGTTCTTC. Amino acid sequence: CASSLEGAGGRSYNEQFF.

This chain joins TRBV10-3 and TRBJ2-1, with TRBD1 as a possible D gene (5 bases). Germline V lookup: CDR1 ENHRY, CDR2 SYGVKD. Trimming removed 6 bases from V and 7 bases from J, with 19 bases in between. There are 15 residues in the CDR3. CDR3 sequence reads: CAIRGAQPDGNEQFF. Here the CDR3 DNA reads TGTGCCATCAGAGGGGCCCAACCCGACGGGAATGAGCAGTTCTTC.

This chain joins TRBV13 and TRBJ1-3, with unresolved D. The CDR3 length is 13 residues. The V gene lost 5 bases and the J gene lost 3 bases, with 8 bases spanning the gap. Germline CDR1 reads PRHDT; CDR2 reads FYEKMQ (reference sequence). In nucleotides, the CDR3 is TGTGCCAGCAGCCTTCGGGGTGGAAACACCATATATTTT. Translating gives CASSLRGGNTIYF.

This clone appeared a few times. The chain uses TRBV11-2 and TRBJ2-7; D might be TRBD1 (5 bases). The V gene lost 5 bases and the J gene lost 6 bases, with 14 bases spanning the gap. The CDR3 loop spans 13 amino acids. CDR1 and CDR2 from the germline V gene are SGHAT and FQNNGV. CDR3 DNA: TGTGCCAGCAGCCGAACTAACACAGGCGAGCAGTACTTC. It yields the protein CASSRTNTGEQYF.

The gene calls are TRBV5-6 and TRBJ2-1, with D tentatively TRBD2 (5 bases). Trimming removed 1 base at V and 0 bases at J, with 8 bases between. Germline-derived CDR1 and CDR2 are SGHDT and YYEEEE. This CDR3 region has 15 residues. DNA of the CDR3: TGTGCCAGCAGCTTGAGAGCGGACTCCTACAATGAGCAGTTCTTC. The encoded protein is CASSLRADSYNEQFF.

J is TRBJ2-7 and V is TRBV28; D gene ambiguous. Germline CDR1 reads MDHEN; CDR2 reads SYDVKM. The V end lost 6 bases, the J end lost 6 bases, and 9 bases lay between the germline ends. This CDR3 comprises 11 residues. CDR3 nucleotides: TGTGCCAGCAGAACGGGTCCCGAGCAGTACTTC. Its protein is CASRTGPEQYF. The full variable domain, its missing parts supplied by reference TRBV28 and TRBJ2-7, is DVKVTQSSRYLVKRTGEKVFLECVQDMDHENMFWYRQDPGLGLRLIYFSYDVKMKEKGDIPEGYSVSREKKERFSLILESASTNQTSMYLCASRTGPEQYFGPGTRLTVT.